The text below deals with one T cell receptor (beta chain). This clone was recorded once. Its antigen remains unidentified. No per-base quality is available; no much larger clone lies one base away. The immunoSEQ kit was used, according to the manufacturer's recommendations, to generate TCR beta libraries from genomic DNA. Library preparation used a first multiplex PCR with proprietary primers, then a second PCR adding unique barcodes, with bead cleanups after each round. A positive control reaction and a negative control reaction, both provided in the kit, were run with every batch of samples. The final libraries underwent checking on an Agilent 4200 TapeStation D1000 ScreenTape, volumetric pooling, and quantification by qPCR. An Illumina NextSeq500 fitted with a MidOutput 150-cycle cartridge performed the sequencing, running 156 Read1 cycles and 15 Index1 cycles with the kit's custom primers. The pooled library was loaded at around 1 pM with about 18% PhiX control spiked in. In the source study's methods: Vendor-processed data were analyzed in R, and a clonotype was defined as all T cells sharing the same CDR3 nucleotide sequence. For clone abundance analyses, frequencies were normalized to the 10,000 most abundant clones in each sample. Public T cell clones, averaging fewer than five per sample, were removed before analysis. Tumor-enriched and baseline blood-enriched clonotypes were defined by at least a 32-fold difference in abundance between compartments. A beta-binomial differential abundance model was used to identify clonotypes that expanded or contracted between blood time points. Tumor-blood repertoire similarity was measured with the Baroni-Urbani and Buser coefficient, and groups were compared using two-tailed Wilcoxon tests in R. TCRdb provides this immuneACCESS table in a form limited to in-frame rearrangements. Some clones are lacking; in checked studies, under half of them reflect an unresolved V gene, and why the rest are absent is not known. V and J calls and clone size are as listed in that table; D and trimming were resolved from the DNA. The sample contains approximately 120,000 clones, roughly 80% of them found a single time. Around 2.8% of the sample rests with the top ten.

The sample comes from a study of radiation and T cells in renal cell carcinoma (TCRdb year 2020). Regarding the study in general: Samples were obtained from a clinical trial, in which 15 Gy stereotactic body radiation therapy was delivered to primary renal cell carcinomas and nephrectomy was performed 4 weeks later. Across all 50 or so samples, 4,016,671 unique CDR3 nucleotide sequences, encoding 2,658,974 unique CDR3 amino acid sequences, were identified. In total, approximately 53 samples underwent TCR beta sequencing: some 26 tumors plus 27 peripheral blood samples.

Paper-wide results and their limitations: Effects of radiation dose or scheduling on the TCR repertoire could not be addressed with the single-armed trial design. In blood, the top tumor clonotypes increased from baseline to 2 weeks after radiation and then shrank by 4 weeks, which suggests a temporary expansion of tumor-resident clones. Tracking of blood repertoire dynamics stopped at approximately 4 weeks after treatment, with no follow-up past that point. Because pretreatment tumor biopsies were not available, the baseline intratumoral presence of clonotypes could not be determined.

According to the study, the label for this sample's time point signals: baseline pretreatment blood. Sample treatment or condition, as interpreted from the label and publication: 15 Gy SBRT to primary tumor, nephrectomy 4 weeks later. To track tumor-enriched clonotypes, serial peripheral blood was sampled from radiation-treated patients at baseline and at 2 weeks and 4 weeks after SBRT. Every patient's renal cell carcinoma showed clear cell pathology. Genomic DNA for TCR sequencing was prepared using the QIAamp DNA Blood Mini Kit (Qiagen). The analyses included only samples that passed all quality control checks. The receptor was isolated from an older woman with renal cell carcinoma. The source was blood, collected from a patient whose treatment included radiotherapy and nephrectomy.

DNA sequence: TGTGCCATCAGTGGGGGGCAACAGGGGGCAGGTGAAAAACTGTTTTTT. Its amino acids are CAISGGQQGAGEKLFF. The rearranged chain carries TRBV10-3 and TRBJ1-4; the central 9 bases match TRBD1. The germline V gene specifies ENHRY as CDR1 and SYGVKD as CDR2. Relative to germline, V is missing 4 bases and J is missing 7 bases, with 10 bases of the junction outside any gene match. Spanning cysteine to phenylalanine, the CDR3 consists of 16 amino acids. The sequence is cut down to CDR3 DNA, 48 bases in frame from base 1.